Listed below are T cell receptor beta chains from one sample, sequenced in a study of response to subunit inactivated influenza vaccine. One entry per CDR3 protein results from TCRdb running MiXCR on the RT-PCR reads. The table includes some 600,000 distinct CDR3 sequences, about 14% detected once. The sequences come from PBMCs from blood, collected 14 days before vaccination. The receptors come from a middle-aged man who received an inactivated influenza vaccine. CDR3s include the opening cysteine and the closing phenylalanine or tryptophan. The D gene is left open where the match is weak. Some rows have no size entry. The others give once, few or many, or a class for an expanded clone.

v_gene	abundance	d_gene	j_gene	CDR3aa	CDR3nt
TRBV20-1	once	NA	TRBJ2-3	CSASSEWRASDTQYF	TGCAGTGCCTCATCCGAGTGGAGGGCCTCAGATACGCAGTATTTT
TRBV7-6	few	TRBD2	TRBJ2-5	CASSYLAGRFLETQYF	TGTGCCAGCAGCTACCTAGCGGGGCGGTTTTTGGAGACCCAGTACTTC
TRBV29-1	NA	NA	TRBJ2-7	CSVEGEGGHSYEQYF	TGCAGCGTTGAGGGTGAGGGGGGCCACTCCTACGAGCAGTACTTC
TRBV20-1	many	NA	TRBJ1-4	CSAAYRAGEKLFF	TGCAGTGCCGCCTACAGGGCGGGGGAAAAACTGTTTTTT
TRBV12-3/TRBV12-4	NA	TRBD1	TRBJ2-5	CASSPDRGRETQHF	TGTGCCAGCAGTCCGGACAGGGGGAGGGAGACCCAGCACTTC
TRBV11-3	NA	NA	TRBJ2-5	CASSLASGYETQYF	TGTGCCAGCAGCTTAGCGTCCGGGTACGAGACCCAGTACTTC
TRBV7-9	few	TRBD2	TRBJ2-1	CASSFPTGTRVSAQFF	TGTGCCAGCAGCTTCCCTACCGGGACTAGGGTCTCGGCACAGTTCTTC
TRBV9	NA	TRBD1	TRBJ2-2	CASSVRQGAGELFF	TGTGCCAGCAGCGTTCGACAGGGAGCCGGGGAGCTGTTTTTT
TRBV29-1	NA	TRBD2	TRBJ2-1	CSVDTSGSSYNEQFF	TGCAGCGTTGATACTAGCGGGAGCTCCTACAATGAGCAGTTCTTC
TRBV10-3	NA	NA	TRBJ1-2	CAISEWAGANYGYTF	TGTGCCATCAGTGAATGGGCAGGAGCTAACTATGGCTACACCTTC
TRBV6-2/TRBV6-3	few	NA	TRBJ1-3	CASSYDVRSGNTIYF	TGTGCCAGCAGTTACGACGTCCGCTCTGGAAACACCATATATTTT
TRBV5-5	many	NA	TRBJ2-7	CASSFQGSYEQYF	TGCGCCAGCAGCTTTCAGGGGTCCTACGAGCAGTACTTC
TRBV10-3	NA	NA	TRBJ2-7	CAISESPPDLIYEQYF	TGTGCCATCAGTGAGTCGCCCCCGGACCTGATCTACGAGCAGTACTTC
TRBV6-1	NA	NA	TRBJ2-2	CASRSYTNTGELFF	TGTGCCAGCAGATCTTACACGAACACCGGGGAGCTGTTTTTT
TRBV12-3/TRBV12-4	NA	NA	TRBJ2-5	CASSLDYSPETQYF	TGTGCCAGCAGTTTAGACTACTCCCCAGAGACCCAGTACTTC
TRBV5-5	few	NA	TRBJ2-6	CASSSGPFGANVLTF	TGTGCCAGCAGCTCCGGACCTTTTGGGGCCAACGTCCTGACTTTC
TRBV6-4	NA	TRBD2	TRBJ2-3	CASSRPIGAGDHRRADTQYF	TGTGCCAGCAGTCGACCTATCGGAGCGGGAGACCACAGGCGGGCAGATACGCAGTATTTT
TRBV12-3/TRBV12-4	NA	TRBD2	TRBJ2-3	CASSPTSGRPTDTQYF	TGTGCCAGCAGTCCGACTAGCGGGAGGCCAACAGATACGCAGTATTTT
TRBV6-1	NA	NA	TRBJ2-5	CASSDNPGETQYF	TGTGCCAGCAGTGACAACCCCGGGGAGACCCAGTACTTC
TRBV3-1	few	TRBD2	TRBJ2-5	CASSHSSGSETQYF	TGTGCCAGCAGCCATTCTAGCGGGAGCGAGACCCAGTACTTC
TRBV10-3	NA	NA	TRBJ2-7	CAISEALGNYEQYF	TGTGCCATCAGTGAGGCCCTCGGTAACTACGAGCAGTACTTC
TRBV24-1	many	TRBD2	TRBJ2-2	CATSDLVSGGLTGELFF	TGTGCCACCAGTGATTTAGTGTCGGGGGGACTCACCGGGGAGCTGTTTTTT
TRBV4-2	NA	TRBD1	TRBJ2-3	CASSYSGTGAPDTQYF	TGTGCCAGCAGCTACTCCGGGACAGGGGCCCCAGATACGCAGTATTTT
TRBV7-2	NA	NA	TRBJ2-1	CASSFQWVGSNEQFF	TGTGCCAGCAGCTTTCAGTGGGTAGGCTCCAATGAGCAGTTCTTC
TRBV29-1	once	NA	TRBJ2-5	CSVQKGRTQYF	TGCAGCGTTCAAAAGGGACGGACCCAGTACTTC
TRBV3-1	NA	TRBD1	TRBJ1-4	CASGQANEKLFF	TGTGCCAGCGGACAGGCTAATGAAAAACTGTTTTTT